A selection of T cell receptor beta chains follows, all from one sample in a study of CD8+CD57+ T cells in acquired aplastic anemia. TCRdb reprocessed the reads with MiXCR, giving one entry per CDR3 protein. The repertoire holds 200,000 to 250,000 distinct CDR3 sequences, with approximately 60% as singletons. The sample consisted of sorted CD4+, CD8+, or CD8+CD57+ T cells (not recorded which) from PBMCs. The source is a human donor in good health. Each CDR3 is given without its conserved first and last residue. Each record gives: CDR3 length, J gene, V gene, CDR3 protein.

cdr3_length: 11; j_call: TRBJ1-1; v_call: TRBV10-3; cdr3_aa: AISESIGTEAF
cdr3_length: 14; j_call: TRBJ2-1; v_call: TRBV12-3/TRBV12-4; cdr3_aa: ASSPVGRGSYNEQF
cdr3_length: 13; j_call: TRBJ2-3; v_call: TRBV20-1; cdr3_aa: SAPGRGVSTDTQY
cdr3_length: 14; j_call: TRBJ2-5; v_call: TRBV20-1; cdr3_aa: SASPTGTRLISTQY
cdr3_length: 9; j_call: TRBJ2-7; v_call: TRBV2; cdr3_aa: ASRSGGEQY
cdr3_length: 11; j_call: TRBJ2-3; v_call: TRBV20-1; cdr3_aa: SAAGGSTDTQY
cdr3_length: 13; j_call: TRBJ2-3; v_call: TRBV20-1; cdr3_aa: SARAEGQGRDTQY
cdr3_length: 14; j_call: TRBJ1-1; v_call: TRBV25-1; cdr3_aa: ASSELGGIQNTEAF
cdr3_length: 14; j_call: TRBJ2-1; v_call: TRBV4-3; cdr3_aa: ASSQMTDFSYNEQF
cdr3_length: 15; j_call: TRBJ1-2; v_call: TRBV7-3; cdr3_aa: ASSLDPGSPGAYGYT
cdr3_length: 13; j_call: TRBJ2-1; v_call: TRBV7-9; cdr3_aa: ASSSRGAGDNEQF
cdr3_length: 13; j_call: TRBJ2-1; v_call: TRBV7-6; cdr3_aa: ASGGLAGASNEQF
cdr3_length: 13; j_call: TRBJ1-1; v_call: TRBV10-2; cdr3_aa: ASKDRGSVNTEAF
cdr3_length: 17; j_call: TRBJ1-4; v_call: TRBV4-1; cdr3_aa: ASSLPLMGLQGTNEKLF
cdr3_length: 13; j_call: TRBJ2-6; v_call: TRBV7-9; cdr3_aa: ASSLGGRGANVLT
cdr3_length: 11; j_call: TRBJ1-5; v_call: TRBV12-1; cdr3_aa: ASNGGKNQPQH
cdr3_length: 9; j_call: TRBJ2-3; v_call: TRBV29-1; cdr3_aa: SVEWVDTQY
cdr3_length: 11; j_call: TRBJ1-2; v_call: TRBV7-6; cdr3_aa: ASSLKWDYGYT
cdr3_length: 11; j_call: TRBJ2-7; v_call: TRBV7-8; cdr3_aa: ASSLTSTYEQY
cdr3_length: 13; j_call: TRBJ2-5; v_call: TRBV24-1; cdr3_aa: ATSDPQGLQETQY
cdr3_length: 12; j_call: TRBJ2-1; v_call: TRBV20-1; cdr3_aa: SAITIEGYNEQF
cdr3_length: 14; j_call: TRBJ2-2; v_call: TRBV19; cdr3_aa: ASSIPSSGTTGELF
cdr3_length: 13; j_call: TRBJ1-2; v_call: TRBV7-2; cdr3_aa: ASSHSGVGTTGYT
cdr3_length: 12; j_call: TRBJ2-3; v_call: TRBV29-1; cdr3_aa: SVPDRGGTDTQY
cdr3_length: 13; j_call: TRBJ2-3; v_call: TRBV11-2; cdr3_aa: ASSPWTSRTDTQY
cdr3_length: 13; j_call: TRBJ2-2; v_call: TRBV10-3; cdr3_aa: AIRTGILDTGELF
cdr3_length: 12; j_call: TRBJ1-4; v_call: TRBV19; cdr3_aa: ASSVTGPEEKLF